The 32 T cell receptor beta chains reported below all come from one sample, sequenced in a study of blood T cells in healthy people across ages. A second PCR of 7 to 11 cycles used a sample-barcoded 5' primer and a J-beta primer mix. TCRdb recomputed calls from the 5' RACE reads with MiXCR, one row per CDR3 protein. Among 980,000 or so distinct CDR3 sequences listed, around 46% were seen once. Sequenced sample: blood. The receptors were sampled from a man aged 25-40 years in good health.

This clonotype was recorded many times. The rearrangement links TRBV5-1 to TRBJ2-1, with 8 positions matching TRBD1. Losses at the gene ends were 0 bases for V and 2 bases for J; bases not matched to a gene: 1. The CDR3 has 15 residues. Germline V gives CDR1 SGHRS, CDR2 YFSETQ. CDR3 amino acids: CASSLGQGPYNEQFF. The DNA for the CDR3 is TGCGCCAGCAGCTTGGGACAGGGGCCCTACAATGAGCAGTTCTTC.

As for this clonotype: This sequence may be a read error, since a much larger clone differs from it by one base. J is TRBJ2-3 and V is TRBV7-2; D unresolved. The germline gives CDR1 SGHTA, CDR2 FQGNSA. This CDR3 contains 13 residues. V shed 11 bases and J shed 4 bases, with 16 bases lying between them. The CDR3 DNA sequence: TGTGCCCCCATGGACGTCCGGGCAGATACGCAGTATTTT. Its translation: CAPMDVRADTQYF.

This clonotype was observed a few times. The gene calls are TRBV2 and TRBJ2-4; possibly TRBD1 for D (7 bases). Trimming shortened V by 4 bases and J by 0 bases, and 19 bases separated the two germline ends. This CDR3 contains 18 residues. Germline loops: CDR1 SNHLY, CDR2 FYNNEI. The CDR3 nucleotides are TGTGCCAGCAGTGCTAACGCGGGACAGTACAAAGCCAAAAACATTCAGTACTTC. Its protein is CASSANAGQYKAKNIQYF. The full variable domain, rest sourced from reference TRBV2 and TRBJ2-4, is EPEVTQTPSHQVTQMGQEVILRCVPISNHLYFYWYRQILGQKVEFLVSFYNNEISEKSEIFDDQFSVERPDGSNFTLKIRSTKLEDSAMYFCASSANAGQYKAKNIQYFGAGTRLSVL.

The chain joins TRBV5-1 to TRBJ1-2; maybe TRBD1 (5 bases). Between the trimmed V and J ends, which lost 1 base and 2 bases, there was a span of 9 bases. The germline CDR1 and CDR2 sequences are SGHRS and YFSETQ. The CDR3 consists of 14 residues. In nucleotides, the CDR3 is TGCGCCAGCAGCTTGTGGGACGGGAACTATGGCTACACCTTC. This codes for CASSLWDGNYGYTF.

The V call is TRBV4-1, the J call TRBJ2-1; D perhaps matches TRBD2 (5 bases). V dropped 1 base and J dropped 7 bases, with 11 bases sitting between them. This CDR3 region has 14 residues. Germline lookup yields CDR1 MGHRA and CDR2 YSYEKL. Written as DNA, the CDR3 is TGCGCCAGCAGCCAAGGTGGAGGAGGAAATGAGCAGTTCTTC. This sequence encodes CASSQGGGGNEQFF.

CDR3 nucleotide sequence: TGTGCCAGCAGTTTAAGGCGGACCCGGGCCCTCAACCCCTACGAGCAGTACTTC. This codes for CASSLRRTRALNPYEQYF. V and J are TRBV28 and TRBJ2-7; D is uncertain. Per germline, CDR1 MDHEN and CDR2 SYDVKM. This CDR3 is 18 amino acids long. V gave up 2 bases and J gave up 2 bases, with 22 bases separating them. Drawing the rest from reference TRBV28 and TRBJ2-7, the complete variable domain is DVKVTQSSRYLVKRTGEKVFLECVQDMDHENMFWYRQDPGLGLRLIYFSYDVKMKEKGDIPEGYSVSREKKERFSLILESASTNQTSMYLCASSLRRTRALNPYEQYFGPGTRLTVT.

This clonotype was counted at least ten times. The gene calls are TRBV10-3 and TRBJ1-2; D gene unclear. The V and J ends lost 3 bases and 8 bases respectively, with 19 bases between them. The CDR3 consists of 15 residues. Per the germline V gene, CDR1 is ENHRY and CDR2 is SYGVKD. The CDR3 DNA follows: TGTGCCATCAGTGATTCGGGTAGAGGTGGTCAGGGCTACACCTTC. The encoded protein is CAISDSGRGGQGYTF.

The CDR3 loop is CASSTGGNNEQFF. In DNA, the CDR3 is TGTGCCAGCAGCACAGGAGGTAACAATGAGCAGTTCTTC. The chain has TRBV6-5 and TRBJ2-1; D is possibly TRBD1 or TRBD2 (5 bases each). This CDR3 spans 13 amino acids. The germline CDR1 and CDR2 sequences are MNHEY and SVGAGI. Trimming left V 6 bases short and J 5 bases short, with 11 bases between.

The J gene is TRBJ2-5, the V gene TRBV7-2, with 15 bases that match TRBD2. Unmatched junction bases numbered 2, after V lost 1 base and J lost 5 bases. This CDR3 contains 16 residues. CDR1 is SGHTA and CDR2 is FQGNSA in the germline V gene. The CDR3 is CASSLGGTSGGETQYF. The DNA of the CDR3 is TGTGCCAGCAGCTTAGGGGGGACTAGCGGGGGGGAGACCCAGTACTTC.

In its sample, this clonotype was seen once. The junction shows a germline mismatch at one end, possibly a read error. V gene TRBV27 combines with J gene TRBJ2-7; perhaps TRBD1 as D (6 bases). The CDR3 length is 14 residues. From germline, CDR1 is MNHEY and CDR2 SMNVEV (reference sequence). The CDR3 DNA reads as TGCGCCAGCAGTTTTGCGGACAGTTCCTACGAGCAGTACTTC. Translated, it gives CASSFADSSYEQYF.

This clonotype was seen a handful of times. V and J are TRBV21-1 and TRBJ1-2; the table's D call, TRBD1, was not checked against the DNA. TRBV21-1 is recorded as a pseudogene. The CDR3 loop spans 13 amino acids. This chain's CDR3 is CASSTRTAYGYTF. In nucleotides, the CDR3 is TGTGCCAGCAGCACTAGGACAGCCTATGGCTACACCTTC.

V and J are TRBV4-1 and TRBJ2-7; TRBD1 agrees at 9 bases. CDR3 length: 14 amino acids. Germline-derived CDR1 and CDR2 are MGHRA and YSYEKL. Trimming cost V 8 bases and J 5 bases; bases outside gene matches: 10. In DNA form, the CDR3 reads TGCGCCAGCCGGACAGGGGTAAATTCCGACGAGCAGTACTTC. Amino acid sequence: CASRTGVNSDEQYF.

As to this clonotype: The junction does not match germline at one end; this may be a read error. This sequence joins TRBV20-1 and TRBJ2-5; 7 bases agree with TRBD2. The CDR3 is made up of 17 amino acids. Germline CDR1 is DFQATT and CDR2 is SNEGSKA (reference sequence). CDR3 DNA: TGCAGGGCTAGAGATTCGGGTCGAGCGGGGCACCAAGAGACCCAGTACTTC. It is translated as CRARDSGRAGHQETQYF.

This clonotype was seen more than once but under ten times. The chain employs TRBV29-1 and TRBJ2-1, with 7 nucleotides matching TRBD1. Trimming cost V 5 bases and J 5 bases; bases outside gene matches: 18. Germline V lookup: CDR1 SQVTM, CDR2 ANQGSEA. The CDR3 is made up of 17 amino acids. This CDR3 is CSVPNYDTGTVNNEQFF. The DNA of the CDR3 is TGCAGCGTTCCGAACTACGACACCGGGACAGTAAACAATGAGCAGTTCTTC.

A word on this clonotype: One junction end does not reproduce the germline sequence, and a read error may be involved. The CDR3 nucleotides are TGTACCAGCAGCGTAGGGTCCGATACGCAGTATTTT. It codes for CTSSVGSDTQYF. The J gene is TRBJ2-3, the V gene TRBV9; D ambiguous. CDR1 is SGDLS, CDR2 YYNGEE, per germline. The CDR3 consists of 12 residues.

The rearrangement uses TRBV11-3 and TRBJ2-1, with 10 bases lining up with TRBD2. CDR3 length: 17 amino acids. V trimming: 4 bases; J trimming: 3 bases; junction bases outside the gene matches: 9. Germline values: CDR1 SGHNT, CDR2 YENEEA. The CDR3 bases are TGTGCCAGCAGCTCAGGTCAGCGGGGGGGCCTCTACAATGAGCAGTTCTTC. This sequence encodes CASSSGQRGGLYNEQFF.

The V and J genes are TRBV7-9 and TRBJ2-3, with a tentative D call TRBD2 (6 bases). Looked up from germline, CDR1 is SEHNR and CDR2 is FQNEAQ (reference sequence). Trimming left V 2 bases short and J 0 bases short, with 12 bases between. The CDR3 sequence is 16 residues long. CDR3 sequence (DNA): TGTGCCAGCAGCTTATCGGGGGACTTTAGCACAGATACGCAGTATTTT. It specifies CASSLSGDFSTDTQYF.

This clonotype has a single count. The chain has TRBV27 and TRBJ1-2, with 7 bases identical to TRBD1. Trimming removed 5 bases from V and 3 bases from J; junction bases left unmatched: 9. CDR1 is MNHEY, CDR2 SMNVEV, per germline (reference sequence). This CDR3 is built from 15 residues. The CDR3 nucleotides read TGTGCCAGCAGTACTGCCCCGACAGGGTACTATGGCTACACCTTC. As protein: CASSTAPTGYYGYTF.

J is TRBJ2-3 and V is TRBV3-1; D is unclear. Per the germline V gene, CDR1 is LGHDT and CDR2 is YNNKEL (reference sequence). V was clipped by 3 bases and J by 4 bases, with 20 bases between them. The CDR3 extends over 17 amino acids. This CDR3 is CASSQGLVSLRPDTQYF. DNA for the CDR3: TGTGCCAGCAGCCAGGGTCTGGTCTCTCTCCGCCCAGATACGCAGTATTTT.

The gene calls are TRBV10-3 and TRBJ2-3; 12 positions match TRBD2. J gave up 1 base and V 7 bases, and 3 bases lay outside the gene matches. CDR1 ENHRY and CDR2 SYGVKD come from the germline V gene. This CDR3 comprises 15 residues. CDR3 amino acids: CAIMGLAGGTDTQYF. The DNA of the CDR3 is TGTGCCATCATGGGACTAGCGGGCGGCACAGATACGCAGTATTTT.

This clonotype appeared a few times. The V and J genes are TRBV4-1 and TRBJ2-7, with a possible D match to TRBD2 (7 bases). Trimming cost V 0 bases and J 3 bases, with 15 bases left between them. The CDR3 covers 16 residues. Germline-derived CDR1 and CDR2 are MGHRA and YSYEKL. The CDR3: CASSQEGGGDYYEQYF. DNA of the CDR3: TGCGCCAGCAGCCAAGAAGGGGGAGGGGACTACTACGAGCAGTACTTC.

The chain links TRBV3-1 to TRBJ1-1; the match to TRBD1 covers 7 bases. The junction had 13 bases not matched to a gene; V was cut back by 4 bases and J by 5 bases. This CDR3 has 16 amino acids. The germline CDR1 and CDR2 sequences are LGHDT and YNNKEL (reference sequence). The DNA of the CDR3 is TGTGCCAGCAGCCCCAGGACAGGAGCGCGGAGAACTGAAGCTTTCTTT. It encodes CASSPRTGARRTEAFF.

In this sample, this clonotype turned up many times. This sequence joins TRBV27 and TRBJ2-1, with 10 bases identical to TRBD2. CDR3 length equals 16 residues. The germline V gene encodes CDR1 MNHEY and CDR2 SMNVEV (reference sequence). The ends lost 6 bases at V and 2 bases at J; junction bases unmatched: 7. The CDR3 DNA reads TGTGCCAGCAGATTTATAACTAGCGGGACCTACAATGAGCAGTTCTTC. Its protein is CASRFITSGTYNEQFF.

Only a few counts were recorded for this clonotype. CDR3 protein: CASSEGGFTSGANVLTF. The CDR3 DNA is TGTGCCAGCAGTGAGGGCGGATTCACCTCTGGGGCCAACGTCCTGACTTTC. V usage is TRBV12-3 or TRBV12-4 and J usage is TRBJ2-6, with D maybe TRBD2 (5 bases). The CDR3 sequence is 17 residues long. V was trimmed by 5 bases and J by 0 bases, leaving 14 bases between them.

This clonotype was counted a few times. The chain is built from TRBV11-2 and TRBJ1-1; possibly TRBD1 for D (5 bases). Germline CDR1 reads SGHAT; CDR2 reads FQNNGV. CDR3 length: 15 amino acids. V lost 5 bases to trimming and J lost 0 bases, with 13 bases between them. CDR3 DNA: TGTGCCAGCAGCCCCCTGACAGCACTGAACACTGAAGCTTTCTTT. Amino acid sequence: CASSPLTALNTEAFF.

V usage is TRBV20-1 and J usage is TRBJ2-1; D not resolved. Germline CDR1 DFQATT, CDR2 SNEGSKA (reference sequence). V shed 0 bases and J shed 3 bases, with 9 bases lying between them. This CDR3 comprises 14 residues. The CDR3 sequence: CSAREQPIYNEQFF. DNA for the CDR3: TGCAGTGCTAGAGAACAGCCGATCTACAATGAGCAGTTCTTC.

This chain uses TRBV4-1 with TRBJ1-2; 9 bases are shared with TRBD1. Trimming took 0 bases from V and 9 from J; bases not matched to a gene: 5. The CDR3 is made up of 14 amino acids. In germline, CDR1 is MGHRA, CDR2 YSYEKL. The CDR3 DNA is TGCGCCAGCAGCCAAGAGGGGACAGGGTGGAGCTACACCTTC. It encodes CASSQEGTGWSYTF.

The sample holds a few counts of this clonotype. The genes are TRBV6-6 and TRBJ1-1; no clear D. Deletions cut 5 bases from V and 7 bases from J, with 11 bases between. The CDR3 is 12 amino acids. Germline V gene lookup returns CDR1 MNHNY and CDR2 SVGAGI (reference sequence). CDR3: CASSTAYGEAFF. In DNA, the CDR3 is TGTGCCAGCAGTACTGCCTATGGTGAAGCTTTCTTT.

This chain joins TRBV29-1 and TRBJ2-1, with 8 bases fitting TRBD2. CDR3 length equals 13 residues. Germline lookup yields CDR1 SQVTM and CDR2 ANQGSEA. The junction had 11 bases not matched to a gene; V was cut back by 7 bases and J by 9 bases. CDR3 sequence reads: CSGGGTVRGEQFF. CDR3 bases: TGCAGCGGCGGGGGGACTGTAAGGGGTGAGCAGTTCTTC.

This clonotype appeared a few times. The chain uses TRBV6-1 and TRBJ2-7; no clear D gene. This CDR3 is built from 13 residues. The ends were cut back, 0 bases at V and 2 bases at J, with 5 bases in the middle. The germline V gene has CDR1 MNHNS and CDR2 SASEGT. The CDR3: CASSEASAYEQYF. The CDR3 nucleotides read TGTGCCAGCAGTGAAGCGTCCGCCTACGAGCAGTACTTC.

V gene TRBV5-5 combines with J gene TRBJ1-2; D is ambiguous. There are 16 residues in the CDR3. Trimming took 4 bases from V and 1 from J, leaving 17 bases between them. Germline-derived CDR1 and CDR2 are SGHKS and YYEKEE (reference sequence). The CDR3 DNA sequence: TGTGCCAGCAGCCCCATAATGGGGTCCTTTAACTATGGCTACACCTTC. It is translated as CASSPIMGSFNYGYTF.

The chain links TRBV28 to TRBJ2-7; no definite D call. CDR1 is MDHEN and CDR2 is SYDVKM in the germline V gene. Trimming cost V 7 bases and J 0 bases, with 16 bases left between them. The length of the CDR3 is 15 residues. In DNA form, the CDR3 reads TGTGCCAGCAATTCGTTGGGTCTGAGCTCCTACGAGCAGTACTTC. It yields the protein CASNSLGLSSYEQYF.